Each of the 5 T cell receptor beta chains below was sequenced from the same sample in a study of CD8 T cells in Susac syndrome. Random hexamers were used to reverse transcribe about 0.5 to 1 ug of RNA. TCRdb independently ran MiXCR on the immunoSEQ multiplex PCR reads; one entry per CDR3 protein. The table includes some 300,000 distinct CDR3 sequences, roughly 85% detected once. Sequencing was performed on CD8+ T cells from PBMCs. These receptor sequences come from a human donor with multiple sclerosis.

CDR3: CASSARDRGSANTEAFF. CDR3 coding DNA: TGCGCCAGCAGCGCCCGGGACAGGGGTTCAGCGAACACTGAAGCTTTCTTT. The V and J genes are TRBV4-1 and TRBJ1-1, with TRBD1 identical over 10 bases. Trimming cost V 5 bases and J 1 base; bases outside gene matches: 10. This CDR3 spans 17 amino acids. Germline V gene lookup returns CDR1 MGHRA and CDR2 YSYEKL.

The chain recombines TRBV15 with TRBJ1-1; no firm D call. The CDR3 is made up of 14 amino acids. Trimming pared 1 base from V and 1 base from J, leaving 7 bases between. Germline V lookup: CDR1 LNHNV, CDR2 YYDKDF (reference sequence). Here the CDR3 DNA reads TGTGCCACCAGCAGAGCCGACACGAACACTGAAGCTTTCTTT. It specifies CATSRADTNTEAFF.

V gene TRBV6-5 combines with J gene TRBJ2-3; TRBD2 agrees at 13 bases. Unmatched junction bases numbered 5, after V lost 2 bases and J lost 3 bases. The V gene's germline CDR1 is MNHEY and CDR2 SVGAGI. The length of the CDR3 is 17 residues. The CDR3 sequence: CASSYHTSGRGTDTQYF. The CDR3 nucleotides are TGTGCCAGCAGTTACCATACTAGCGGGAGGGGAACAGATACGCAGTATTTT.

V is TRBV30 and J is TRBJ2-7, with a possible D match to TRBD1 (6 bases). The V end lost 0 bases, the J end lost 3 bases, and 15 bases lay between the germline ends. The CDR3 has 15 amino acids. Germline lookup yields CDR1 GTSNPN and CDR2 SVGIG (reference sequence). DNA of the CDR3: TGTGCCTGGAGTGTACCTAGGCAGGGGATCTACGAGCAGTACTTC. Encoded protein: CAWSVPRQGIYEQYF.

The CDR3 reads CSAGVENQETQYF. The CDR3 DNA sequence: TGCAGTGCTGGGGTAGAAAACCAAGAGACCCAGTACTTC. The chain employs TRBV20-1 and TRBJ2-5; unclear D gene. The germline V gene encodes CDR1 DFQATT and CDR2 SNEGSKA (reference sequence). The CDR3 spans 13 residues. Trimming pared 5 bases from V and 0 bases from J, leaving 10 bases between.